Shown below are 13 T cell receptor delta chains from a single sample sequenced in a study of γδ T cells in repeated Plasmodium falciparum infection. Vgamma9/Vdelta2+ and Vdelta2-negative gammadelta T cells were flow-sorted from PBMC for bulk sequencing. TCRdb called clones from the multiplex PCR reads again using CATT. Altogether roughly 93,000 delta-chain clones are present, over 1.3% being singletons, with the ten largest covering around 8.3%. Sequencing was performed on gamma-delta T cells from blood. Every receptor here comes from a pool of human donors (malaria-infected and uninfected, not separated).

Details on this clone: A far larger clone is one base from this, pointing to a likely read error. Other DNA sequences in this specimen translate into the identical CDR3. This chain links TRDV1 with TRDJ1; TRDD3 aligns across 11 bases. The J gene is not listed in TCRdb, so it was assigned here from a DNA match to germline. The germline V gene encodes CDR1 TSWWSYY and CDR2 QGS. The CDR3 has 24 amino acids. The CDR3, as DNA: TGTGCTCTCGGGGAACTCGTATTAATTTCAGGGAGTGGGGGATACGAAGGGTACACCGATAAACTCATCTTT. Translated: CALGELVLISGSGGYEGYTDKLIF.

Concerning this clone: TCRdb's protein for this DNA is that of a much larger clone and differs from the translation at residue 17, likely a read error; the protein shown is the DNA translation. J gene calling gave no result, while the V gene is TRDV2; TRDD3 is the table's D call, not checked against the DNA. The CDR3 has 19 residues. Germline CDR1 GEAIGNYY, CDR2 EKD. The CDR3 bases are TGTGCCTGTGACAAGTACTGGGGGATACGCTCCTGGGACACCCGACAGGTGTTTTTC. It encodes CACDKYWGIRSWDTRQVFF.

Concerning this clone itself: The amino acid sequence in TCRdb belongs to a much larger clone and departs from this DNA's translation at residue 4, likely a sequencing read error; the sequence shown is translated from the DNA. The V gene is TRDV1, the J gene TRDJ1, with a tentative D call TRDD2 (5 bases). TCRdb does not report a J gene; here it was assigned by matching the DNA to germline references. Germline V gene data show CDR1 as TSWWSYY and CDR2 as QGS. CDR3 length: 18 residues. The CDR3 here is CALEEKGRLLLYTDKLIF. In nucleotides, the CDR3 is TGTGCTCTTGAGGAAAAGGGTCGCCTACTCCTCTACACCGATAAACTCATCTTT.

Comment on this clone: This DNA's translation differs at residue 15 from TCRdb's protein, which comes from a much larger clone; a read error is likely, and the protein shown is translated from the DNA. The chain recombines TRDV2 with TRDJ1; D remains ambiguous. TCRdb records no J gene; here it was assigned by comparing the DNA to germline. The ends were cut back, 0 bases at V and 4 bases at J, with 32 bases in the middle. Looked up from germline, CDR1 is GEAIGNYY and CDR2 is EKD. The CDR3 runs 21 residues. This CDR3 is CACDTVQGAKNFQGKGDKLIF. The CDR3 DNA sequence: TGTGCCTGTGACACCGTTCAAGGGGCTAAAAATTTCCAGGGCAAGGGCGATAAACTCATCTTT.

On this clone: A far larger clone is just one base off, so this is likely a read error. The J gene is uncalled and the V gene is TRDV1; TRDD3 reflects the table's D call only, with no check against the DNA. CDR1 and CDR2 from the germline V gene are TSWWSYY and QGS. This CDR3 is 19 amino acids long. The CDR3 loop is CALGERYPYHLGDTGKLIF. CDR3 bases: TGTGCTCTTGGGGAACGGTACCCATATCATCTGGGGGATACGGGGAAGCTCATCTTT.

In the case of this clone: The amino acid sequence in TCRdb belongs to a much larger clone and departs from this DNA's translation at residue 12, likely a sequencing read error; the sequence shown is translated from the DNA. The gene calls are TRDV3 and TRDJ1; TRDD2 might be the D (6 bases). V lost 4 bases to trimming and J lost 6 bases, with 27 bases between them. There are 16 residues in the CDR3. Germline loops: CDR1 TVYSNPD, CDR2 GDNSRS (reference sequence). CDR3 nucleotide sequence: TGTGCCTCTCCTACGGCCTGGGAGATAGGCTGGTATAAACTCATCTTT. Translating gives CASPTAWEIGWYKLIF.

The table lists this clone with many counts. The rearrangement joins TRDV1 to TRDJ1; 7 bases line up with TRDD3. This CDR3 contains 18 residues. V trimming: 2 bases; J trimming: 4 bases; junction bases outside the gene matches: 16. Per the germline V gene, CDR1 is TSWWSYY and CDR2 is QGS. CDR3 DNA sequence: TGTGCTCTTGGGGAAGGAAGACGACTGGGGCCAGGCGTCGATAAACTCATCTTT. Encoded protein: CALGEGRRLGPGVDKLIF.

Comments on this clone: Only one base separates this from a far larger clonotype, so it likely reflects a read error. This CDR3 is also generated by other DNA sequences in the sample. This chain connects TRDV2 to TRDJ1; 7 bases fit TRDD3. No J gene was available from TCRdb, and it was assigned here by a germline match of the DNA. Germline loops: CDR1 GEAIGNYY, CDR2 EKD. Trimming at V came to 1 base and at J to 1 base, leaving 5 bases not matched to a gene. This CDR3 region has 15 residues. As DNA, the CDR3 is TGTGCCTGTGACACGCTGGGGGCTTCCACCGATAAACTCATCTTT. Translation: CACDTLGASTDKLIF.

This clone was seen ten or more times. The protein held in TCRdb is that of a much larger clone and does not match this DNA's translation at residue 10, likely because of a read error; the protein shown is translated from the DNA. The V gene is TRDV1, the J gene TRDJ1, with 11 nucleotides matching TRDD3. TCRdb leaves out the J gene; it was filled in here by matching the DNA to germline. The CDR3 consists of 23 residues. Germline CDR1 TSWWSYY, CDR2 QGS. V shed 0 bases and J 0 bases; nucleotides not matched to a gene: 21. CDR3 sequence (DNA): TGTGCTCTTGGGGAACTATTTTCTAAGGGTCGGATGGGGGATACGCCTTACACCGATAAACTCATCTTT. Its translation is CALGELFSKGRMGDTPYTDKLIF.

Remarks on this clone: TCRdb has a much larger clone's protein, which differs at residue 10 from the translation of this DNA, likely because of a read error; what is shown is the protein translated from the DNA. The chain has TRDV3 and TRDJ1, with 7 nucleotides matching TRDD2. TCRdb offers no J gene call, so here the DNA was matched to germline to obtain one. Germline lookup yields CDR1 TVYSNPD and CDR2 GDNSRS (reference sequence). V was clipped by 2 bases and J by 3 bases; unmatched bases: 18. The CDR3 has 17 amino acids. The CDR3 DNA reads as TGTGCCTTTCCTTCCTCCGGAGGTATAGGGCAATCCGATAAACTCATCTTT. This gives the protein CAFPSSGGIGQSDKLIF. Full variable domain (missing parts from reference TRDV3 and TRDJ1): CDKVTQSSPDQTVASGSEVVLLCTYDTVYSNPDLFWYRIRPDYSFQFVFYGDNSRSEGADFTQGRFSVKHILTQKAFHLVISPVRTEDSATYYCAFPSSGGIGQSDKLIFGKGTRVTVEP.

The V gene was identified as TRDV1, while no J gene was called; TRDD3, the table's D call, lacks a check against the DNA. In germline, CDR1 is TSWWSYY, CDR2 QGS. The CDR3 spans 24 residues. CDR3 coding DNA: TGTGCTCTTGGGACTAACAGAAGGGCTCCTACAGATCATGTACCCGATAGGGGCACCGATAAACCCATCTTT. It translates to CALGTNRRAPTDHVPDRGTDKPIF.

The sample holds a few counts of this clone. A far larger clone differs by one base, so this is likely a read error. In the same sample, other DNA sequences code for this CDR3. V usage is TRDV2 and J usage is TRDJ1; TRDD3 might be the D (5 bases). The J gene, left out of TCRdb, was set here by checking the DNA against germline. The CDR3 covers 15 residues. CDR1 is GEAIGNYY and CDR2 is EKD in the germline V gene. V lost 3 bases, J lost 6 bases, and 19 bases lay in between. This chain's CDR3 is CACDDLGDAGYKLIF. The CDR3 DNA reads as TGTGCCTGTGACGACCTGGGTGATGCGGGCTATAAACTCATCTTT.

This clone occurred a few times. A far larger clone differs by one base, so this is likely a read error. The sample has other DNA sequences that encode this CDR3 too. This chain joins TRDV1 and TRDJ4, with D possibly being TRDD1 or TRDD3 (5 bases each). No J segment appears in TCRdb, so it was assigned here by matching the sequence to germline. CDR3 length: 23 amino acids. Germline V lookup: CDR1 TSWWSYY, CDR2 QGS. In nucleotides, the CDR3 is TGTGCCCTTGGGGAACTAATTAGTAGCCCAATATACGAAATCTGGGATTTGACGGGACCCCTGATCTTT. Protein sequence: CALGELISSPIYEIWDLTGPLIF.